The 15 T cell receptor beta chains below were found in one sample sequenced in a study of blood T cell repertoires in COVID-19. Data came from immunoSEQ multiplex PCR; TCRdb stores just in-frame clones and leaves some out. The data show approximately 460,000 clones, roughly 87% seen once. The sequenced sample was peripheral blood. Receptor source: a man in his late teens or twenties with COVID-19, enrolled during active disease.

This clone was seen a few times. The chain has TRBV24-1 and TRBJ2-4, with 10 bases that match TRBD1. The length of the CDR3 is 14 residues. The germline gives CDR1 KGHDR, CDR2 SFDVKD. The junction had 10 bases not matched to a gene; V was cut back by 3 bases and J by 15 bases. In DNA, the CDR3 is TGTGCCACCAGTGATGGACAGGGGGTAGGACAGTGGTACTTC. Amino acid sequence: CATSDGQGVGQWYF.

The chain couples TRBV19 to TRBJ1-2; no clear D. The germline V and J ends were trimmed by 5 bases and 4 bases, with 8 bases remaining between them. The germline CDR1 and CDR2 sequences are LNHDA and SQIVND (reference sequence). The CDR3 extends over 12 amino acids. The CDR3 nucleotides read TGTGCCAGTAGTGCAGGACTCTATGGCTACACCTTC. It encodes CASSAGLYGYTF.

The rearrangement uses TRBV11-2 and TRBJ1-5, with a possible D match to TRBD1 (6 bases). Germline CDR1 SGHAT, CDR2 FQNNGV. V dropped 0 bases and J dropped 2 bases, with 8 bases sitting between them. This CDR3 region has 15 residues. CDR3 residues: CASSLDPGGNQPQHF. The CDR3 nucleotides are TGTGCCAGCAGCTTAGATCCAGGGGGCAATCAGCCCCAGCATTTT.

To note about this clone: The DNA is omitted, as the CDR3 cannot be located on it reliably, and the CDR3 follows TCRdb's listing. The chain has TRBV4-1 and TRBJ2-1; the DNA was not used to check the table's D call, TRBD2. The CDR3 length equals 14 residues, ends included. Germline lookup yields CDR1 MGHRA and CDR2 YSYEKL. CDR3 sequence reads: CASSQDVAGGAPFF.

This rearrangement joins TRBV29-1 to TRBJ2-2; possible D gene TRBD1, 6 bases. Germline V lookup: CDR1 SQVTM, CDR2 ANQGSEA. The V and J ends lost 6 bases and 5 bases respectively, with 7 bases between them. The CDR3 runs to 11 residues. The CDR3 loop is CSVTGTGELFF. In DNA, the CDR3 is TGCAGCGTAACAGGGACCGGGGAGCTGTTTTTT.

The chain carries TRBV5-6 and TRBJ1-2, with 9 bases aligning to TRBD1. Germline V gene sequence: CDR1 SGHDT, CDR2 YYEEEE. The CDR3 runs 15 residues. The V and J ends lost 4 bases and 5 bases, in that order; junction bases with no gene match: 9. The CDR3 loop is CASSPPQGAGYGYTF. CDR3 DNA sequence: TGTGCCAGCAGCCCACCACAGGGGGCTGGATATGGCTACACCTTC.

V and J are TRBV6-1 and TRBJ1-1, with D hard to call. V gave up 0 bases and J gave up 6 bases, with 8 bases separating them. The CDR3 consists of 13 residues. Germline V gene sequence: CDR1 MNHNS, CDR2 SASEGT. The CDR3 reads CASSEASEAEAFF. In nucleotides, the CDR3 is TGTGCCAGCAGTGAAGCGTCCGAGGCTGAAGCTTTCTTT.

The gene calls are TRBV27 and TRBJ2-2; TRBD1 matches 10 bases. CDR1 MNHEY and CDR2 SMNVEV come from the germline V gene (reference sequence). The CDR3 totals 13 residues. The J segment lost 6 bases and the V segment lost 6 bases, leaving 1 base of the junction unmatched. The CDR3 nucleotides are TGTGCCAGCAGCGGGACAGGGGCCGGGGAGCTGTTTTTT. Amino acids: CASSGTGAGELFF.

This chain connects TRBV7-8 to TRBJ2-7; 7 bases match TRBD2. V was pared by 1 base and J by 4 bases, with 7 bases of the junction left unmatched. The CDR3 length is 15 residues. The germline gives CDR1 SGHVS, CDR2 FQNEAQ. In DNA, the CDR3 is TGTGCCAGCAGCTTAGTTTTGCGGGGGTCGTACGAGCAGTACTTC. This encodes CASSLVLRGSYEQYF. Looking up the rest from reference TRBV7-8 and TRBJ2-7 gives the full variable domain: GAGVSQSPRYKVAKRGQDVALRCDPISGHVSLFWYQQALGQGPEFLTYFQNEAQLDKSGLPSDRFFAERPEGSVSTLKIQRTQQEDSAVYLCASSLVLRGSYEQYFGPGTRLTVT.

The V call is TRBV18, the J call TRBJ2-1; 7 nucleotides match TRBD2. The V gene's germline CDR1 is KGHSH and CDR2 LQKENI. This CDR3 is 15 amino acids long. The V gene end was trimmed by 1 base and the J gene end by 4 bases; junction bases not matched to a gene: 4. CDR3 amino acids: CASSPQVAGYNEQFF. CDR3 coding DNA: TGTGCCAGCTCACCACAGGTAGCGGGTTACAATGAGCAGTTCTTC.

The V gene is TRBV1, the J gene TRBJ2-7; the D segment call TRBD2 is taken from the table without a DNA check. TRBV1 is a pseudogene locus. The CDR3 runs to 12 residues. The CDR3: CTSSFPGLASYF. CDR3 in DNA: TGCACCAGCAGCTTTCCGGGACTAGCGTCTTACTTC.

Notes on this clone: This sample also contains other DNA sequences that code for the same CDR3. The chain joins TRBV12-3 or TRBV12-4 to TRBJ2-7; D gene ambiguous. The CDR3 is 12 residues long. The V end lost 2 bases, the J end lost 4 bases, and 6 bases lay between the germline ends. CDR3 DNA sequence: TGTGCCAGCAGTTTAAGCACTTACGAGCAGTACTTC. Its protein product is CASSLSTYEQYF.

As regards this clone: This clone may be a read error of a much larger clone one base away. The V call is TRBV4-2, the J call TRBJ1-2; unclear D gene. The germline V gene encodes CDR1 LGHNA and CDR2 YNFKEQ. The length of the CDR3 is 15 residues. This CDR3 is CVSSTASTNNYGYTF. The CDR3 nucleotides are TGTGTCAGCAGCACTGCATCAACCAATAACTATGGCTACACCTTC.

The chain has TRBV7-9 and TRBJ1-1; TRBD1 agrees at 8 bases. Unmatched junction bases numbered 2, after V lost 6 bases and J lost 2 bases. CDR1 SEHNR and CDR2 FQNEAQ come from the germline V gene (reference sequence). The CDR3 spans 13 residues. The CDR3 bases are TGTGCCAGCAGGGGACAGGAAAACACTGAAGCTTTCTTT. Its protein product is CASRGQENTEAFF.

The chain uses TRBV9 and TRBJ2-7, with TRBD2 matching 10 bases. Trimming removed 0 bases from V and 6 bases from J; junction bases left unmatched: 6. Per the germline V gene, CDR1 is SGDLS and CDR2 is YYNGEE. This CDR3 spans 15 amino acids. The chain's CDR3 is CASSVEASGSFEQYF. For the CDR3, the DNA is TGTGCCAGCAGCGTAGAGGCTAGCGGGAGCTTCGAGCAGTACTTC.